This T cell receptor beta chain originates from a study of memory CD4+ T cells and cytomegalovirus serostatus (dated by TCRdb to between 2018 and 2021). In terms of the full investigation: The cohort comprised roughly 35 healthy Belgian adults, 9 CMV seropositive and around 25 CMV seronegative. To replicate a published TCR-based CMV serostatus classifier, the study sequenced CD4+ memory TCRbeta repertoires from a Belgian cohort whose cytomegalovirus serostatus was known. Broader findings and caveats from the paper: The results were read as suggesting that the CMV-associated TCR signature is, for the most part, present in the CD4+ memory repertoire. On the Belgian cohort, the classifier based on the original framework reached a median bootstrapped AUC of nearly 0.97, with a 95% CI of 0.76-1.00. Only CD4+CD45RO+ memory cells were sequenced, unlike the original study, which covered naive and memory CD4+ and CD8+ populations. Of fewer than 200 previously reported CMV-associated TCRbeta sequences, approximately 70 appeared in the CD4+ memory repertoires, each in one to five individuals. For CMV serostatus prediction, a median bootstrapped AUC of about 0.96 was reached with the original framework, and a median bootstrapped AUC of approximately 0.9 was reached with a US-trained random forest.

A FACSAria II was used to sort memory CD4+ T cells, defined as single viable CD3+CD4+CD8-CD45RO+ cells. CMV serostatus was determined using a Roche Elecsys assay that detects serum IgG against CMV pp150, pp28, p38 and p52. After the samples were thawed, total CD4+ T cells were enriched through positive selection using CD4 magnetic microbeads. The samples came from a different study that was designed specifically to examine the CD4+ T cell memory repertoire. Peripheral blood mononuclear cells were isolated and cryopreserved according to standard operating procedures, and serum was stored at -80 degrees C. Staining used CD3-PerCP (BW264/56), CD4-APC (RPA-T4), CD45RO-PE (UCHT1) and CD8-Pacific Orange (3B5) antibodies, with Sytox blue excluding non-viable cells. Genomic DNA was extracted from sorted cells with the Quick-DNA Microprep Kit. TCRbeta DNA was amplified with the immunoSEQ hsTCRbeta kit following the manufacturer's protocol. TCRbeta libraries were sequenced on an Illumina MiSeq instrument. In the authors' own workflow: After out-of-frame sequences were removed, 2 million to 2.5 million distinct TCRbeta sequences remained, averaging about 67,000 per individual. Each individual was scored according to the count of approximately 170 previously reported CMV-associated TCRbeta sequences and the total productive distinct TCRbeta count. A beta-binomial model was reimplemented in Python, and random forests from scikit-learn, run with default parameters, were trained on data from the US cohort. Classifier performance on the Belgian cohort was reported as the median AUC with percentile confidence intervals calculated over 10,000 bootstrap iterations. Not all clones reach the TCRdb copy of this immuneACCESS table, which keeps in-frame sequences only. Checked studies attribute under half of the gap to unresolved V genes and leave the rest unexplained. V and J calls and clone size are as listed in that table; D and trimming were resolved from the DNA. The sample data list 40,000 to 45,000 clones, and over 65% of these were observed just once. The ten largest clones represent around 2% of the sample.

The count of this clone is one. Its specific antigen is unknown. No qualities accompany the bases; no much larger clone lies one base away. Trimming takes 2 bases from V and 5 bases from J, and the germline ends sit 12 bases apart. CDR1 and CDR2, per the germline V gene, are KGHSH and LQKENI. There are 14 amino acids in the CDR3, from cysteine to phenylalanine inclusive. Just CDR3 DNA is preserved here, 42 bases in frame from base 1. Sequences were obtained from memory CD4+ T cells from blood. This sequence originates from an adult in good health and CMV-seronegative. The sequence is built from TRBV18 and TRBJ2-5; the D gene is not confidently resolved. The CDR3 has the sequence CASSPEGFRETQYF. Read as DNA, the sequence is TGTGCCAGCTCACCAGAAGGGTTCCGGGAGACCCAGTACTTC.